The rows below give T cell receptor beta chains drawn from one sample of a study of metastatic and nonmetastatic thyroid tumors. TCRdb re-analyzed the PCR reads using MiXCR. There are approximately 79,000 clones in the sample; 8% to 9.5% occur only once, and 8% to 10% lies in the top ten. The specimen was blood. The source of these receptors is a female donor with papillary thyroid cancer or a benign thyroid nodule (not recorded which). Some clones in this sample may be carry-over from other donors' samples. CDR3s include the opening cysteine and the closing phenylalanine or tryptophan. The D gene is left open where the match is weak. A row's size may be missing; if present it is once, few, many or a size class.

cdr3_nt: TGTGCCAGCAGTTTCGGACTAGCGGTGACCCAGTACTTC
cdr3_aa: CASSFGLAVTQYF
v_call: TRBV28
j_call: TRBJ2-5
d_call: TRBD2
clone_size: many

cdr3_nt: TGTGCCAGCAGGGGGGGGCCGGGCGATACGCAGTATTTT
cdr3_aa: CASRGGPGDTQYF
v_call: TRBV6-1
j_call: TRBJ2-3
d_call: .
clone_size: many

cdr3_nt: TGTGCCAGCAGCCACCACGACAGCTATGGCTACACCTTC
cdr3_aa: CASSHHDSYGYTF
v_call: TRBV14
j_call: TRBJ1-2
d_call: .
clone_size: many

cdr3_nt: TGTGCCAGTAAGCGGGGGTCGGGGACAGATACGCAGTATTTT
cdr3_aa: CASKRGSGTDTQYF
v_call: TRBV12-3/TRBV12-4
j_call: TRBJ2-3
d_call: TRBD2
clone_size: many

cdr3_nt: TGCGCCAGCAGCCCGCCACCTCTCACCGGGGAGCTGTTTTTT
cdr3_aa: CASSPPPLTGELFF
v_call: TRBV4-1
j_call: TRBJ2-2
d_call: .
clone_size: many

cdr3_nt: TGTGCCAGCAGTTCCCAGGGGGCAGGCTCCTACGAGCAGTACTTC
cdr3_aa: CASSSQGAGSYEQYF
v_call: TRBV6-5
j_call: TRBJ2-7
d_call: TRBD1
clone_size: .

cdr3_nt: TGTGCCAGCAGCCCGTCTATTACATCTGAAAAACTGTTTTTT
cdr3_aa: CASSPSITSEKLFF
v_call: TRBV7-6
j_call: TRBJ1-4
d_call: .
clone_size: many

cdr3_nt: TGCGCCAGCAGCGTAAGCACAGATACGCAGTATTTT
cdr3_aa: CASSVSTDTQYF
v_call: TRBV5-1
j_call: TRBJ2-3
d_call: .
clone_size: many

cdr3_nt: TGTGCCAGCAGTGACGGACAGGGGGCAGAGACCCAGTACTTC
cdr3_aa: CASSDGQGAETQYF
v_call: TRBV6-4
j_call: TRBJ2-5
d_call: TRBD1
clone_size: many

cdr3_nt: TGTGCCAGCAGTCCAGGACAGGGTCGGTACGAGCAGTACTTC
cdr3_aa: CASSPGQGRYEQYF
v_call: TRBV12-3/TRBV12-4
j_call: TRBJ2-7
d_call: TRBD1
clone_size: many

cdr3_nt: TGCGCCAGCAATCCTGGGGGGATCACTGAAGCTTTCTTT
cdr3_aa: CASNPGGITEAFF
v_call: TRBV10-2
j_call: TRBJ1-1
d_call: .
clone_size: many

cdr3_nt: TGTGCCACCAGCGGGGGGGACGCCACCGGGGAGCTGTTTTTT
cdr3_aa: CATSGGDATGELFF
v_call: TRBV15
j_call: TRBJ2-2
d_call: TRBD2
clone_size: many

cdr3_nt: TGTGCCACCAGTGACCACGGGACAGCCTCCTACAATGAGCAGTTCTTC
cdr3_aa: CATSDHGTASYNEQFF
v_call: TRBV24-1
j_call: TRBJ2-1
d_call: TRBD1
clone_size: many

cdr3_nt: TGTGCCAGCAGTTCCGGGACAGGGAGCACAGATACGCAGTATTTT
cdr3_aa: CASSSGTGSTDTQYF
v_call: TRBV6-4
j_call: TRBJ2-3
d_call: TRBD1
clone_size: many

cdr3_nt: TGTGCCAGCAGTAAGCTATCCGGGACAGCCTATGAAGCTTTCTTT
cdr3_aa: CASSKLSGTAYEAFF
v_call: TRBV6-1
j_call: TRBJ1-1
d_call: TRBD1
clone_size: .

cdr3_nt: TGTGCCAGTCAGGGGTCCACCGGGGAGCTGTTTTTT
cdr3_aa: CASQGSTGELFF
v_call: TRBV24-1
j_call: TRBJ2-2
d_call: .
clone_size: many

cdr3_nt: TGTGCCAGCAGCTTTTCAGGGACTCGCGATGAAAAACTGTTTTTT
cdr3_aa: CASSFSGTRDEKLFF
v_call: TRBV7-2
j_call: TRBJ1-4
d_call: .
clone_size: few

cdr3_nt: TGCAGTGCTAGTTTAGGGACAGGGTTAATTCTCACCTTC
cdr3_aa: CSASLGTGLILTF
v_call: TRBV20-1
j_call: TRBJ1-2
d_call: TRBD1
clone_size: .

cdr3_nt: TGTGCCAGCAGGTCTCCGGGACAGAGCTATGGCTACACCTTC
cdr3_aa: CASRSPGQSYGYTF
v_call: TRBV27
j_call: TRBJ1-2
d_call: TRBD1
clone_size: many

cdr3_nt: TGTGCCAGCAGTGACTCCCCCATCCGGGACAGGCACAACTCTGGAAACACCATATATTTT
cdr3_aa: CASSDSPIRDRHNSGNTIYF
v_call: TRBV6-4
j_call: TRBJ1-3
d_call: TRBD1
clone_size: .

cdr3_nt: TGTGCCAGCAGTGTCCCGACAACAGGGCCCGATAATTCACCCCTCCACTTT
cdr3_aa: CASSVPTTGPDNSPLHF
v_call: TRBV6-1
j_call: TRBJ1-6
d_call: .
clone_size: many

cdr3_nt: TGTGCCATCAGTGAGTCTGGGACGGTGAACACTGAAGCTTTCTTT
cdr3_aa: CAISESGTVNTEAFF
v_call: TRBV10-3
j_call: TRBJ1-1
d_call: .
clone_size: many

cdr3_nt: TGTGCCAGCAGCGAAAGGGAGGGGCCGGGCTACACCTTC
cdr3_aa: CASSEREGPGYTF
v_call: TRBV9
j_call: TRBJ1-2
d_call: .
clone_size: many